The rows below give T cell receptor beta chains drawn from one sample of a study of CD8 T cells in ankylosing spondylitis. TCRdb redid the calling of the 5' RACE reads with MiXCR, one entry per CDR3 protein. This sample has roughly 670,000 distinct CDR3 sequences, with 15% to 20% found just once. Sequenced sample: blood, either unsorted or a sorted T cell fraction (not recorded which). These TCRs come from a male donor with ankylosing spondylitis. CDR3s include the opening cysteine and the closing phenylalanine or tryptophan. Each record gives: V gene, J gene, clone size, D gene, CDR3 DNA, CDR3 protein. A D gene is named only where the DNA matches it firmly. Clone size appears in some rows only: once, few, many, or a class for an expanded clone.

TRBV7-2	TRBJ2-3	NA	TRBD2	TGTGCCAGCAGCCTATTAGCGGGGGGGCTCCCAGATACGCAGTATTTT	CASSLLAGGLPDTQYF
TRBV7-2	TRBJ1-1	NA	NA	TGTGCCAGCAGCTCCAACTGGAACACTGAAGCTTTCTTT	CASSSNWNTEAFF
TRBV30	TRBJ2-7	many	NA	TGTGCCTACCGGAGAGAGGTGGTTTCAAGCGAGCAGTACTTC	CAYRREVVSSEQYF
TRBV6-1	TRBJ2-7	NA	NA	TGTGCCAGCAACGGAGGCCACCCGGTCGCAATCTACGAGCAGTACTTC	CASNGGHPVAIYEQYF
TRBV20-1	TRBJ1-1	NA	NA	TGCAGTCCCTATTCGGACTCGTTGGGGGCGCGGAACACTGAAGCTTTCTTT	CSPYSDSLGARNTEAFF
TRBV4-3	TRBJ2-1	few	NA	TGCGCCAGCAGCCCCCGCCGGGACCCCCCTGATGAGCAGTTCTTC	CASSPRRDPPDEQFF
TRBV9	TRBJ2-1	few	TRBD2	TGTGCCAGCAGCCCCGAGACTAGCGGGATAGGTGATGAGCAGTTCTTC	CASSPETSGIGDEQFF
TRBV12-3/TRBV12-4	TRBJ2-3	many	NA	TGTGCCAGCAGTTTGGGGGCCACAGATACGCAGTATTTT	CASSLGATDTQYF
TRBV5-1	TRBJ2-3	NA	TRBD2	TGCGCCAGCAAGCTCCTAGCGGGAGCTGTAGATACGCAGTATTTT	CASKLLAGAVDTQYF
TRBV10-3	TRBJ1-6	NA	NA	TGTGCCATCAGCGCCGGGCCCGAGCATTCACCCCTCCACTTT	CAISAGPEHSPLHF
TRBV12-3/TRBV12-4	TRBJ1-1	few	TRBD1	TGTGCCAGCAGTTTACAGGGGGGCTTCTCTTACACTGAAGCTTTCTTT	CASSLQGGFSYTEAFF
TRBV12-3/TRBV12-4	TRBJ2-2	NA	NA	TGTGCCAGCTCTCGGATTATAACCGGGGAGCTGTTTTTT	CASSRIITGELFF
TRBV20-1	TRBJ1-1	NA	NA	TGCAGTGCCCCCCGGGGCGGGATGAACACTGAAGCTTTCTTT	CSAPRGGMNTEAFF
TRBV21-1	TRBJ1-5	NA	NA	TGTGCCAGCAGCAAAAGAGGCCCTAAAACGGGCAATCAGCCCCAGCATTTT	CASSKRGPKTGNQPQHF
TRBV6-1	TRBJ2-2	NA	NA	TGTGCCAGCAGTGGACCGGGAAGGAACACCGGGGAGCTGTTTTTT	CASSGPGRNTGELFF
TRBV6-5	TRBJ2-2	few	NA	TGTGCCAGCAGTTACATTGGGGGAACCGGGGAGCTGTTTTTT	CASSYIGGTGELFF
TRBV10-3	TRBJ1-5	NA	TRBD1	TGTGCCATCAGCGGGACAGGTGCTAGCAATCAGCCCCAGCATTTT	CAISGTGASNQPQHF
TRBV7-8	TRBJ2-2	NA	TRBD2	TGTGCCAGCAGCCCCCGTCCGAGCGGGAGTATTGGCACCGGGGAGCTGTTTTTT	CASSPRPSGSIGTGELFF
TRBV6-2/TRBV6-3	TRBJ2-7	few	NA	TGTGCCAGCAGAGATTTCACGAGCTACGAGCAGTACTTC	CASRDFTSYEQYF
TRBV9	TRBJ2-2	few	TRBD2	TGTGCCAGCAGCGTCAGTAGCGGGAGTTCGGGCACCGGGGAGCTGTTTTTT	CASSVSSGSSGTGELFF
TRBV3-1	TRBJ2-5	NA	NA	TGTGCCAGCCGAGGGGCAGCTCAAGAGACCCAGTACTTC	CASRGAAQETQYF
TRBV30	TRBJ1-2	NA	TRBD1	TGTGCCGTGGGACAGCCATATGGCCTCTACACCTTC	CAVGQPYGLYTF
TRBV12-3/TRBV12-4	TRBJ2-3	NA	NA	TGTGCCAGCAGGCGAGGGCTTAGCGGCCAGGATACGCAGTATTTT	CASRRGLSGQDTQYF
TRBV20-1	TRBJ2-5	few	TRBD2	TGCAGTGCTCTAGCGGGGACGGGTGAAGAGACCCAGTACTTC	CSALAGTGEETQYF
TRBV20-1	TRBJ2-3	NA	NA	TGCAGTGCGCGGGACTCTCCTGCCACAGATACGCAGTATTTT	CSARDSPATDTQYF
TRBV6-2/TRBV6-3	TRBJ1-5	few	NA	TGTGCCAGCAGTTACTCTAATTCCCGGGGCGGTCAGCCCCAGCATTTT	CASSYSNSRGGQPQHF
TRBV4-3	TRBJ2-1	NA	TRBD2	TGCGCCAGCAGCCAAGATCTCCCTAGCGGGAGTATCAATGAGCAGTTCTTC	CASSQDLPSGSINEQFF
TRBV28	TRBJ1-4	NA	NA	TGTGCCAGCAGTTTAATGTGGGGGCTCGGTGAAAAACTGTTTTTT	CASSLMWGLGEKLFF
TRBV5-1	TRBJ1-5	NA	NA	TGCGCCAGCAGCTTGGGGGGTTGGGGCAATCAGCCCCAGCATTTT	CASSLGGWGNQPQHF
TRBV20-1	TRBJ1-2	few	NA	TGCAGTGCTACCTCCCCGGGGGGACAAGCATGGAGCTACACCTTC	CSATSPGGQAWSYTF
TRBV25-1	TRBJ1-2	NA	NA	TGTGCCAGCAGTGAGGTCAGGCCAGCCCCGAACTATGGCTACACCTTC	CASSEVRPAPNYGYTF
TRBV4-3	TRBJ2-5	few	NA	TGCGCCAGCAGCCAAGAGGTGCGAGAGACCCAGTACTTC	CASSQEVRETQYF
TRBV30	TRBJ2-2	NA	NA	TGTGCCGGACGAAGCCTAAACACCGGGGAGCTGTTTTTT	CAGRSLNTGELFF
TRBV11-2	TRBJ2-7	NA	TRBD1	TGTGCCAGCAGCCAAAGAAAACGGGACAGCGCGAGATCCTACGAGCAGTACTTC	CASSQRKRDSARSYEQYF
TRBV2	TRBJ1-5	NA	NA	TGTGCCAGCAGTGAAATGGGAAGCAATCAGCCCCAGCATTTT	CASSEMGSNQPQHF
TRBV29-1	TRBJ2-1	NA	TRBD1	TGCAGCGCTACCCTGACAGGGGGTTTAAGGAATGAGCAGTTCTTC	CSATLTGGLRNEQFF
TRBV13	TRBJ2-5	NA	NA	TGTGCCAGCAGCTTAGCGGCGAAAGAAGAGACCCAGTACTTC	CASSLAAKEETQYF
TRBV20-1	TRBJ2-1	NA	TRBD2	TGCAGTGCTTCCATGACTAGCGGGAGGTACAATGAGCAGTTCTTC	CSASMTSGRYNEQFF
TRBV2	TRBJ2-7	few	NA	TGTGCCAGCAGTCAACGACAGACCGCCTACGAGCAGTACTTC	CASSQRQTAYEQYF
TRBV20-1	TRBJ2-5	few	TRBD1	TGCAGTGCTAGAAGACAGGGGGCGGTGGAGACCCAGTACTTC	CSARRQGAVETQYF
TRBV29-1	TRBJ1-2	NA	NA	TGCAGCGTTGAAGATCTGGACAGCCTCCGGAGCCACTATGGCTACACCTTC	CSVEDLDSLRSHYGYTF
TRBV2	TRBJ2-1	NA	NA	TGTGCCAGCAGCACATCTGTAGAGGGGGGGACAAACAATGAGCAGTTCTTC	CASSTSVEGGTNNEQFF
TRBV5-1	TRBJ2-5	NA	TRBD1	TGCGCCAGCAGCTCAACCGGGACAGGGGAGAAAGAGACCCAGTACTTC	CASSSTGTGEKETQYF
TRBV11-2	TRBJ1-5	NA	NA	TGTGCCAGCAGCTTAGGGGACAACGGGGGGCAGCCCCAGCATTTT	CASSLGDNGGQPQHF
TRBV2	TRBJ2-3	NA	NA	TGTGCCAGCAGTGCGCCGGATAAGAGCACAGATACGCAGTATTTT	CASSAPDKSTDTQYF
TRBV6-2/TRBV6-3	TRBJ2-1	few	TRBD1	TGTGCCAGCAGTTACGGGAGGACAGGGTTTCCGAATGAGCAGTTCTTC	CASSYGRTGFPNEQFF
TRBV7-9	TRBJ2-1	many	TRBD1	TGTGCCAGCGAGAGACAGGGGGCTCACAATGAGCAGTTCTTC	CASERQGAHNEQFF
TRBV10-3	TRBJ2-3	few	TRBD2	TGTGCCATCAGTGAGTTACTAGCGGGACAAGATACGCAGTATTTT	CAISELLAGQDTQYF
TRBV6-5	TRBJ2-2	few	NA	TGTGCCAGCAGTTACCTGCGTTCGAACACCGGGGAGCTGTTTTTT	CASSYLRSNTGELFF
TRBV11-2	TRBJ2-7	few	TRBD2	TGTGCCAGCAGCTTAGAAACTAGCGGGAGCCGGGGGTACGAGCAGTACTTC	CASSLETSGSRGYEQYF
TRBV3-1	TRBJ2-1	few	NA	TGTGCCAGCAGCCAAGACGCTTGGGATGAGCAGTTCTTC	CASSQDAWDEQFF
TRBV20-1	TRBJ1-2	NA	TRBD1	TGCAGTGCTGAGGGACAGGGACCTTTTAACTATGGCTACACCTTC	CSAEGQGPFNYGYTF
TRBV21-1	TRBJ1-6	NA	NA	TGTGCCAGCAGCAACGGGACAGGCCCCTCGAGGAATTCACCCCTCCACTTT	CASSNGTGPSRNSPLHF